A selection of T cell receptor beta chains follows, all from one sample in a study of T cell responses to AZD1222 COVID-19 vaccine. Libraries were prepared by immunoSEQ multiplex PCR; TCRdb keeps only in-frame clonotypes and omits some of them. The data hold 84,000 or so clones, with 88% observed a single time. This sample comprised peripheral blood, obtained on day 0 of AZD1222 vaccination. The receptors derive from an adult in good health. Both conserved end residues are part of each CDR3. A D gene is named only where the DNA matches it firmly. Expanded clones are given a class, and other clones once, few, many or no size at all.

size	D	V	J	CDR3	DNA
-	-	TRBV7-3	TRBJ1-6	CASSRLRDSPLHF	TGTGCCAGCAGCCGTCTCCGGGATTCACCCCTCCACTTT
-	-	TRBV28	TRBJ1-4	CASTSPGMEGTNEKLFF	TGTGCCAGCACGTCGCCGGGGATGGAAGGAACTAATGAAAAACTGTTTTTT
-	TRBD2	TRBV19	TRBJ2-1	CASTGGRLPGLAGGPGNEQFF	TGTGCCAGTACCGGGGGTCGATTGCCGGGACTAGCGGGAGGGCCAGGGAATGAGCAGTTCTTC
once	TRBD2	TRBV5-4	TRBJ2-1	CASSLLTGGNLLRIQNEQFF	TGTGCCAGCAGCCTGTTAACGGGAGGGAATCTCCTTAGGATTCAAAATGAGCAGTTCTTC
-	-	TRBV3-1/TRBV3-2	TRBJ1-2	CASSQDRKKTGFFYGYTF	TGTGCCAGCAGCCAAGATCGCAAAAAGACAGGCTTCTTCTATGGCTACACCTTC
-	-	TRBV6-5	TRBJ2-3	CASSYSGLRITDTQYF	TGTGCCAGCAGTTACTCGGGTTTGCGGATCACAGATACGCAGTATTTT
-	-	TRBV5-8	TRBJ1-6	CASSSQGGWNSPLHF	TGTGCCAGCAGCTCACAGGGAGGGTGGAATTCACCCCTCCACTTT
-	-	TRBV5-8	TRBJ1-2	CASRERGGRRGYTF	TGTGCCAGCAGAGAGAGGGGGGGACGGAGAGGCTACACCTTC
few	TRBD1	TRBV5-8	TRBJ1-2	CASSSYLIQGADYGYTF	TGTGCCAGCAGCTCCTACCTCATCCAGGGGGCGGACTATGGCTACACCTTC
-	TRBD1	TRBV14	TRBJ1-1	CASSRTGGITEAFF	TGTGCCAGCAGCCGGACAGGGGGGATCACTGAAGCTTTCTTT
-	-	TRBV28	TRBJ1-5	CASMPGGNQPQHF	TGTGCCAGCATGCCAGGGGGCAATCAGCCCCAGCATTTT
-	-	TRBV19	TRBJ2-2	CASSYTLGTGELFF	TGTGCCAGTAGCTATACTCTGGGGACCGGGGAGCTGTTTTTT
once	TRBD1	TRBV29-1	TRBJ1-2	CSAFDRASSNYGYTF	TGCAGCGCCTTCGACAGGGCGAGTTCTAACTATGGCTACACCTTC
-	TRBD2	TRBV9	TRBJ2-1	CASSVGLAGVYNEQFF	TGTGCCAGCAGCGTAGGACTAGCGGGAGTTTACAATGAGCAGTTCTTC
-	-	TRBV7-2	TRBJ1-4	CASKGVGGRREKLFF	TGTGCCAGCAAAGGGGTTGGGGGGAGGCGCGAAAAACTGTTTTTT
-	-	TRBV28	TRBJ1-2	CASSTAGWIYGYTF	TGTGCCAGCAGTACTGCAGGGTGGATCTATGGCTACACCTTC
once	-	TRBV7-2	TRBJ2-1	CASSFVVGVLNEQFF	TGTGCCAGCAGCTTTGTCGTCGGGGTTCTCAATGAGCAGTTCTTC
-	-	TRBV29-1	TRBJ2-1	CSVDLVGLAEQFF	TGCAGCGTTGATTTAGTGGGGCTAGCGGAGCAGTTCTTC
-	-	TRBV2	TRBJ2-2	CAIKLGTSGELFF	TGTGCCATCAAACTAGGGACTTCCGGGGAGCTGTTTTTT
-	TRBD1	TRBV6-2/TRBV6-3	TRBJ2-7	CASSYGGQGRNEQYF	TGTGCCAGCAGTTACGGAGGACAGGGTAGGAACGAGCAGTACTTC
-	-	TRBV5-1	TRBJ2-1	CASSSGAVYNEQFF	TGCGCCAGCAGCTCTGGCGCTGTCTACAATGAGCAGTTCTTC
-	TRBD1	TRBV7-2	TRBJ1-1	CASSQGQGRPEAFF	TGTGCCAGCAGCCAGGGACAGGGGAGACCCGAAGCTTTCTTT
-	TRBD1	TRBV27	TRBJ1-2	CASKPGQGYYGYTF	TGTGCCAGCAAGCCGGGACAGGGGTACTATGGCTACACCTTC
-	-	TRBV5-1	TRBJ2-1	CASSLSGHNFYNEQFF	TGCGCCAGCAGCTTGTCCGGACATAACTTCTACAATGAGCAGTTCTTC
-	TRBD2	TRBV30	TRBJ2-3	CAWSVHSSGSGTDTQYF	TGTGCCTGGAGTGTACACTCTAGCGGGAGCGGAACAGATACGCAGTATTTT
-	-	TRBV14	TRBJ2-2	CASSQVSGMDTGELFF	TGTGCCAGCAGCCAAGTTTCGGGGATGGACACCGGGGAGCTGTTTTTT
-	TRBD1	TRBV3-1/TRBV3-2	TRBJ2-3	CASSPWTGTSTDTQYF	TGTGCCAGCAGCCCCTGGACAGGGACTAGCACAGATACGCAGTATTTT
-	TRBD1	TRBV5-1	TRBJ1-2	CASWGQDYGYTF	TGCGCCAGCTGGGGACAGGACTATGGCTACACCTTC
-	-	TRBV5-6	TRBJ1-2	CASSWDRMNYGYTF	TGTGCCAGCAGCTGGGACCGTATGAACTATGGCTACACCTTC
-	-	TRBV7-9	TRBJ2-3	CASSSGVSTDTQYF	TGTGCCAGCAGCTCAGGGGTTTCGACAGATACGCAGTATTTT
-	-	TRBV27	TRBJ2-3	CASSSRDTQYF	TGTGCCAGCAGTTCCCGGGATACGCAGTATTTT
-	-	TRBV21-1	TRBJ2-7	CASSKVVSTYEQYF	TGTGCCAGCAGCAAAGTTGTATCCACCTACGAGCAGTACTTC
-	TRBD2	TRBV7-9	TRBJ2-7	CASSWLAGGQGEQYF	TGTGCCAGCAGCTGGCTAGCGGGAGGGCAGGGCGAGCAGTACTTC
-	-	TRBV6-5	TRBJ2-7	CASSYSQAYEQYF	TGTGCCAGCAGTTACTCTCAGGCTTACGAGCAGTACTTC
-	TRBD2	TRBV3-1/TRBV3-2	TRBJ2-7	CASSQEPSGSTKQYF	TGTGCCAGCAGCCAAGAACCTAGCGGGAGTACGAAGCAGTACTTC
-	TRBD1	TRBV11-2	TRBJ1-2	CASSSQRTGVGYGYTF	TGTGCCAGCAGCTCACAAAGGACAGGGGTAGGCTATGGCTACACCTTC
-	-	TRBV27	TRBJ2-7	CASSHGQLFSYEQYF	TGTGCCAGCAGTCACGGACAGTTGTTTTCCTACGAGCAGTACTTC
-	TRBD2	TRBV13	TRBJ2-3	CASSPSRESNTQYF	TGTGCCAGCAGCCCTTCGCGGGAGTCGAATACGCAGTATTTT
-	-	TRBV7-2	TRBJ2-3	CASTPVGPRSTDTQYF	TGTGCCAGCACCCCGGTAGGCCCTCGGTCCACAGATACGCAGTATTTT
-	-	TRBV20-1	TRBJ1-1	CTWTANTEAFF	TGCACCTGGACAGCCAACACTGAAGCTTTCTTT
-	-	TRBV4-2	TRBJ1-3	CASSRESPGNTIYF	TGTGCCAGCAGCCGAGAATCCCCCGGAAACACCATATATTTT
-	-	TRBV5-1	TRBJ1-2	CASSLAMGISYGYTF	TGCGCCAGCAGCTTGGCCATGGGAATTAGCTATGGCTACACCTTC
-	-	TRBV5-1	TRBJ2-7	CASSLVSRGNSYEQYF	TGCGCCAGCAGCTTGGTGTCAAGGGGCAACTCCTACGAGCAGTACTTC
-	TRBD2	TRBV4-1	TRBJ2-1	CASSHATSGAYNEQFF	TGCGCCAGCAGCCACGCTACTAGCGGAGCTTACAATGAGCAGTTCTTC
-	-	TRBV27	TRBJ1-1	CASSPFYLGGMDTEAFF	TGTGCCAGCAGTCCTTTCTACCTTGGGGGGATGGACACTGAAGCTTTCTTT
-	-	TRBV27	TRBJ1-5	CASSYHGRNSNQPQHF	TGTGCCAGCAGTTACCACGGCAGGAATAGCAATCAGCCCCAGCATTTT
-	-	TRBV12-3/TRBV12-4	TRBJ1-5	CASSVQWQPQHF	TGTGCCAGCAGTGTGCAGTGGCAGCCCCAGCATTTT
-	-	TRBV7-2	TRBJ1-2	CASSLRVQIDSNYGYTF	TGTGCCAGCAGCTTAAGAGTCCAAATTGACAGTAACTATGGCTACACCTTC
-	TRBD2	TRBV6-5	TRBJ2-5	CASSYPYGGGETQYF	TGTGCCAGCAGTTACCCCTACGGGGGAGGGGAGACCCAGTACTTC
-	TRBD2	TRBV7-3	TRBJ2-3	CASSLKAGGPRDTQYF	TGTGCCAGCAGCTTGAAAGCGGGAGGGCCGAGAGATACGCAGTATTTT
-	-	TRBV28	TRBJ1-2	CASSPTGNYGYTF	TGTGCCAGCAGTCCGACGGGAAACTATGGCTACACCTTC
-	TRBD1	TRBV4-1	TRBJ1-5	CASSQGDRGFSQPQHF	TGCGCCAGCAGCCAGGGTGACAGGGGGTTTTCCCAGCCCCAGCATTTT
-	-	TRBV2	TRBJ1-5	CASSGTVNQPQHF	TGTGCCAGCAGTGGGACGGTCAATCAGCCCCAGCATTTT